This TCR beta chain was documented in a study of beta chain features in type 1 diabetes. Study conclusions and caveats: Researchers report that Type 1 diabetes patients had moderately but significantly shorter TCRB CDR3s across all four CD4+ subsets. VDJ junctions from patients with type 1 diabetes contained fewer insertions and more deletions.

The whole isolated RNA underwent reverse transcription, so sequencing captured expressed TCRB transcripts. Assay used: immunoSEQ multiplex PCR; TCRdb lists only in-frame clones, some missing. The sample records more than 300,000 clones, 10% to 15% being singletons. On this clone itself: Antigen specificity is unknown.

Germline CDR1 and CDR2: LNHDA and SQIVND (reference sequence). This CDR3 contains 16 residues. V lost 5 bases, J lost 1 base, and 12 bases lay in between. Purity exceeding 95% was reached by all sorted populations. The receptor was derived from a woman aged 18-29 years with type 1 diabetes. J is TRBJ2-6 and V is TRBV19; D might be TRBD1 (6 bases). Sequencing was performed on naive CD4+ T cells from blood. The DNA of the CDR3 is TGTGCCAGTAGTGTCCACAGGGCTTCTGGGGCCAACGTCCTGACTTTC. Translating it yields CASSVHRASGANVLTF.